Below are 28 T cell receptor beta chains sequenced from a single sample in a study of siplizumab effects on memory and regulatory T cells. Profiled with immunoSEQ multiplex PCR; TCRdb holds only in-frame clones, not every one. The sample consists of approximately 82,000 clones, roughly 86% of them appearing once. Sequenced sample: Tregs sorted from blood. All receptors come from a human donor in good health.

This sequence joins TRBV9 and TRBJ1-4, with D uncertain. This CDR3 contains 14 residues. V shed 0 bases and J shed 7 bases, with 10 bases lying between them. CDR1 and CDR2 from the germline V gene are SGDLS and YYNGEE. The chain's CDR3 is CASSVDPSGEKLFF. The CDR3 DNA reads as TGTGCCAGCAGCGTAGACCCTAGTGGTGAAAAACTGTTTTTT.

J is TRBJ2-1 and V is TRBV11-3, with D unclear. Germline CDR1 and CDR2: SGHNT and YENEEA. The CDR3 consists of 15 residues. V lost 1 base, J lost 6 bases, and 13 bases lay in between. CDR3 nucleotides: TGTGCCAGCAGCTTAGGCAGTTTTACCTCCAATGAGCAGTTCTTC. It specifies CASSLGSFTSNEQFF.

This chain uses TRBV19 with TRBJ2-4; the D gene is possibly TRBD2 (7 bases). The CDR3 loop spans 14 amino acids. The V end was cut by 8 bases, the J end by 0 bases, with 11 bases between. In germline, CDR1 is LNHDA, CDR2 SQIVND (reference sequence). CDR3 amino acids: CASDGGLAKNIQYF. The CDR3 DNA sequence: TGTGCCAGTGACGGGGGGCTAGCCAAAAACATTCAGTACTTC.

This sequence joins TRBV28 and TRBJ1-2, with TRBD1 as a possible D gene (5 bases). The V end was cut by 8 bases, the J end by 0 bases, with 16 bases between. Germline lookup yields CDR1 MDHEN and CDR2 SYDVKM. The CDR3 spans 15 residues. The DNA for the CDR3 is TGTGCCAGCCGAAATGGGGCAGCCGCTAACTATGGCTACACCTTC. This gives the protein CASRNGAAANYGYTF.

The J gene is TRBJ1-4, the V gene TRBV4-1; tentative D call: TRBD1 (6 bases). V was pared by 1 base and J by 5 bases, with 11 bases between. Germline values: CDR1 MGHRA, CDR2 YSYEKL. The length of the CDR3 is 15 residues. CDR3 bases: TGCGCCAGCAGCCAAGTCGGAACAGGGAATGAAAAACTGTTTTTT. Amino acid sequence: CASSQVGTGNEKLFF.

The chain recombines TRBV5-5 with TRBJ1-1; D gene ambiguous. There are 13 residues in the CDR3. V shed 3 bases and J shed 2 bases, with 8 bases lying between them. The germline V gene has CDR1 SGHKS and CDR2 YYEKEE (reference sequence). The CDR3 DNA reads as TGTGCCAGCAGCTCCTATTTAAACACTGAAGCTTTCTTT. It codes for CASSSYLNTEAFF.

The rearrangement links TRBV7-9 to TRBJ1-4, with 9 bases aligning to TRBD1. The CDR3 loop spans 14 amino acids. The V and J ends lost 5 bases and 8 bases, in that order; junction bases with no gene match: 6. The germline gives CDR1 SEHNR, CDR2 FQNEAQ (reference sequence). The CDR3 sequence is CASSTGTGQEKLFF. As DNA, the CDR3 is TGTGCCAGCAGCACCGGGACAGGGCAAGAAAAACTGTTTTTT.

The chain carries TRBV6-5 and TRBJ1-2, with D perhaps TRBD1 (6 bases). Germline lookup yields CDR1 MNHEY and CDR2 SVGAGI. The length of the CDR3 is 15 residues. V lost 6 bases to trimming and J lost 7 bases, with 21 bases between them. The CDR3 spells CASSLRELGALGYTF. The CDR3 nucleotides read TGTGCCAGCAGCCTCCGAGAACTGGGGGCCCTTGGCTACACCTTC.

The CDR3 DNA is TGTGCCAGCAGCCCAGGACAGCAAAATTCACCCCTCCACTTT. Translation: CASSPGQQNSPLHF. The V and J genes are TRBV7-3 and TRBJ1-6, with D possibly being TRBD1 (6 bases). The V gene's germline CDR1 is SGHTA and CDR2 FQGTGA. Deletions cut 5 bases from V and 7 bases from J, with 12 bases between. The CDR3 sequence is 14 residues long.

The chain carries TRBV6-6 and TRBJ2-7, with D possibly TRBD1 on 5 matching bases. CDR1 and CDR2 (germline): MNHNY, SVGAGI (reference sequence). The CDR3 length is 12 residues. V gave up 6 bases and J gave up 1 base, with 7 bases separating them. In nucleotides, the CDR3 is TGTGCCAGCAGCGACAGATCCTACGAGCAGTACTTC. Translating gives CASSDRSYEQYF.

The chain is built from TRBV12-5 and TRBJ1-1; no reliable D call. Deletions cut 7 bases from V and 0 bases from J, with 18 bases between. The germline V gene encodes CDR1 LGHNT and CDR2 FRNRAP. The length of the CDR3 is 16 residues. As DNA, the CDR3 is TGTGCTAGTGAACGGGTAAGCAGGTACATGAACACTGAAGCTTTCTTT. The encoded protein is CASERVSRYMNTEAFF.

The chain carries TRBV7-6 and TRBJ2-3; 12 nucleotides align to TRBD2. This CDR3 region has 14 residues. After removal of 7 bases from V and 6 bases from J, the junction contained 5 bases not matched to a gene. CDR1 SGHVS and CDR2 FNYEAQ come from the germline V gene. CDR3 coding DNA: TGTGCCAGCAATTCGGGGACTAGCGGGGATACGCAGTATTTT. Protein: CASNSGTSGDTQYF.

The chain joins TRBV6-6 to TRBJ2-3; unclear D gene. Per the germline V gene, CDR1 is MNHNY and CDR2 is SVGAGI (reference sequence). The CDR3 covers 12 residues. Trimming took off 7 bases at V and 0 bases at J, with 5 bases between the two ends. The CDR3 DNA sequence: TGTGCCAGCACCCGAAGCACAGATACGCAGTATTTT. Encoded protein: CASTRSTDTQYF.

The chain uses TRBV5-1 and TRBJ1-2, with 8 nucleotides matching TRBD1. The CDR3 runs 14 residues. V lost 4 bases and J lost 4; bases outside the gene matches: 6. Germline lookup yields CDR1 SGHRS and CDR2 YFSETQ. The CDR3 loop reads CASSATGEGYGYTF. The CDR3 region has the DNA TGCGCCAGCAGCGCGACAGGGGAGGGCTATGGCTACACCTTC.

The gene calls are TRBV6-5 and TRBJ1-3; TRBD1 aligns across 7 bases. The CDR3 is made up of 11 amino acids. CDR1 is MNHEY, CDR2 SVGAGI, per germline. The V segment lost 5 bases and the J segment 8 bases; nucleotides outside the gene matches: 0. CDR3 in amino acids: CASSGTDTIYF. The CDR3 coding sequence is TGTGCCAGCAGTGGGACAGACACCATATATTTT.

CDR3 sequence reads: CASSQDRGTGTSGNTIYF. CDR3 coding DNA: TGCGCCAGCAGCCAAGATAGAGGGACAGGGACCTCTGGAAACACCATATATTTT. The chain employs TRBV4-1 and TRBJ1-3, with 9 nucleotides matching TRBD1. This CDR3 contains 18 residues. Germline V gene data show CDR1 as MGHRA and CDR2 as YSYEKL. Trimming at V came to 0 bases and at J to 0 bases, leaving 6 bases not matched to a gene.

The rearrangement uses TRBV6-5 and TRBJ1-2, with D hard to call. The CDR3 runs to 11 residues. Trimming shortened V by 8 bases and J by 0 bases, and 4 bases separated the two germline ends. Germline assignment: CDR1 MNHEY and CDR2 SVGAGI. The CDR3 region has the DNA TGTGCCAGCCGGGCTAACTATGGCTACACCTTC. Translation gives CASRANYGYTF.

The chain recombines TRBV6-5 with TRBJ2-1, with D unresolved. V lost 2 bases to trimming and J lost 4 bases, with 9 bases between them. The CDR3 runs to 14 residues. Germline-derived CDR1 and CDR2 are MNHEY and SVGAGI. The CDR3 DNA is TGTGCCAGCAGTTACGTGGGGTTTTACAATGAGCAGTTCTTC. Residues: CASSYVGFYNEQFF.

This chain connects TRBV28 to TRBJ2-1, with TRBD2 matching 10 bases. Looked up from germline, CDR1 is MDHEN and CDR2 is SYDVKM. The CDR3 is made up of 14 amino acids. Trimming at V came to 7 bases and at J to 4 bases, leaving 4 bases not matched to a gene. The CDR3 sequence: CASILSGGYNEQFF. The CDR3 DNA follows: TGTGCCAGCATTCTTAGCGGGGGGTACAATGAGCAGTTCTTC.

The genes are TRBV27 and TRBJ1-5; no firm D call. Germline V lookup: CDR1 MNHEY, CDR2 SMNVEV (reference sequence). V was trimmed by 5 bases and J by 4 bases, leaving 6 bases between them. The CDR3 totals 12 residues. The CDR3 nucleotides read TGTGCCAGCAGTCCGAGGAATCAGCCCCAGCATTTT. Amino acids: CASSPRNQPQHF.

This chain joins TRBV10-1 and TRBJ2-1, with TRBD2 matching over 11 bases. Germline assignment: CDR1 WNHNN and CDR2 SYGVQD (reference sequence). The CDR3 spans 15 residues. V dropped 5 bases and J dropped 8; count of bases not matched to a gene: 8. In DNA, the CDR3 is TGCGCCAGCAGTCTTAGCGGGGGGGCAGGAGATGAGCAGTTCTTC. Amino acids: CASSLSGGAGDEQFF.

The DNA for the CDR3 is TGTGCCAGCAGCTTAGATACGGTGGAGACCCAGTACTTC. Its protein is CASSLDTVETQYF. This chain links TRBV11-2 with TRBJ2-5; D unresolved. Trimming took off 0 bases at V and 5 bases at J, with 7 bases between the two ends. The germline gives CDR1 SGHAT, CDR2 FQNNGV. The CDR3 runs 13 residues.

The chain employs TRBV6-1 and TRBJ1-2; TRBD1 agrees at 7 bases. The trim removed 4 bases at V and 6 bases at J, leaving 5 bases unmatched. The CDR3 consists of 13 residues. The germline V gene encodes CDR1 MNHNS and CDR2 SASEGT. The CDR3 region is CASSAGTDNGYTF. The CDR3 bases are TGTGCCAGCAGTGCCGGGACAGATAATGGCTACACCTTC.

The CDR3 sequence is CASGFLQGANEKLFF. The CDR3 DNA follows: TGTGCTAGTGGTTTTCTTCAGGGGGCTAATGAAAAACTGTTTTTT. V and J are TRBV12-5 and TRBJ1-4; 7 bases map to TRBD1. With 3 bases clipped from V and 3 bases from J, the junction kept 4 bases outside the gene matches. The CDR3 has 15 residues. Germline CDR1 and CDR2: LGHNT and FRNRAP.

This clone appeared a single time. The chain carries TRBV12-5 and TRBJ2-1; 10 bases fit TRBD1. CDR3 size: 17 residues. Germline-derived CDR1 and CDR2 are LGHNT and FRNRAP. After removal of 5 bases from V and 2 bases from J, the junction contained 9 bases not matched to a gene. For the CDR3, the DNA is TGTGCTAGTGGTCGTAGCCTTGGGACAGGGGCCTACAATGAGCAGTTCTTC. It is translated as CASGRSLGTGAYNEQFF.

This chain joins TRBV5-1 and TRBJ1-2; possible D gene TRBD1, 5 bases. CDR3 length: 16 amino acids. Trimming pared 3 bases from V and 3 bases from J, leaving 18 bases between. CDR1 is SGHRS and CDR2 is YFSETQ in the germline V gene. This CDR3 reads CASSSAPQATHYGYTF. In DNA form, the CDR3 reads TGCGCCAGCAGCTCAGCCCCACAGGCGACACACTATGGCTACACCTTC.

CDR3 in DNA: TGTGCCAGCAGCTTGCATGGGACAGTGGGTTCCTACGAGCAGTACTTC. Residues: CASSLHGTVGSYEQYF. The rearrangement links TRBV5-5 to TRBJ2-7, with 7 nucleotides matching TRBD1. From germline, CDR1 is SGHKS and CDR2 YYEKEE (reference sequence). V lost 1 base, J lost 1 base, and 8 bases stayed unmatched. CDR3 length equals 16 residues.

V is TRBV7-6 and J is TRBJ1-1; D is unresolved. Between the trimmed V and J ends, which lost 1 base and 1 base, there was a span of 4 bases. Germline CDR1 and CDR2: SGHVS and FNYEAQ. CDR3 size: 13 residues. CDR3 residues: CASSLVGNTEAFF. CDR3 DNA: TGTGCCAGCAGCTTAGTAGGGAACACTGAAGCTTTCTTT.